This T cell receptor (beta chain) was retrieved from a study of identical twins. V lost 5 bases and J lost 8, with 28 bases in between. This CDR3 region has 17 residues. Germline CDR1 and CDR2: SQVTM and ANQGSEA. This clonotype appeared many times. Unique molecular identifiers were present on the cDNA, which also gained a universal primer site by template switching. TCRdb called the 5' RACE reads again in MiXCR, with one record for every CDR3 protein. The sample carries 510,000 or so distinct CDR3 sequences, about 16% recorded once. These data also featured in a second study, about yellow fever vaccine responses in identical twins.

The chain joins TRBV29-1 to TRBJ2-1, with D maybe TRBD2 (7 bases). The sequenced material came from CD4+ T cells sorted from blood. This TCR was recovered from a woman between 18 and 29 years old in good health. Written as DNA, the CDR3 is TGCAGCGTTCCCGGGGGCCCTAGCGGAGCGCAGAGAGATGAGCAGTTCTTC. Amino acid sequence: CSVPGGPSGAQRDEQFF.